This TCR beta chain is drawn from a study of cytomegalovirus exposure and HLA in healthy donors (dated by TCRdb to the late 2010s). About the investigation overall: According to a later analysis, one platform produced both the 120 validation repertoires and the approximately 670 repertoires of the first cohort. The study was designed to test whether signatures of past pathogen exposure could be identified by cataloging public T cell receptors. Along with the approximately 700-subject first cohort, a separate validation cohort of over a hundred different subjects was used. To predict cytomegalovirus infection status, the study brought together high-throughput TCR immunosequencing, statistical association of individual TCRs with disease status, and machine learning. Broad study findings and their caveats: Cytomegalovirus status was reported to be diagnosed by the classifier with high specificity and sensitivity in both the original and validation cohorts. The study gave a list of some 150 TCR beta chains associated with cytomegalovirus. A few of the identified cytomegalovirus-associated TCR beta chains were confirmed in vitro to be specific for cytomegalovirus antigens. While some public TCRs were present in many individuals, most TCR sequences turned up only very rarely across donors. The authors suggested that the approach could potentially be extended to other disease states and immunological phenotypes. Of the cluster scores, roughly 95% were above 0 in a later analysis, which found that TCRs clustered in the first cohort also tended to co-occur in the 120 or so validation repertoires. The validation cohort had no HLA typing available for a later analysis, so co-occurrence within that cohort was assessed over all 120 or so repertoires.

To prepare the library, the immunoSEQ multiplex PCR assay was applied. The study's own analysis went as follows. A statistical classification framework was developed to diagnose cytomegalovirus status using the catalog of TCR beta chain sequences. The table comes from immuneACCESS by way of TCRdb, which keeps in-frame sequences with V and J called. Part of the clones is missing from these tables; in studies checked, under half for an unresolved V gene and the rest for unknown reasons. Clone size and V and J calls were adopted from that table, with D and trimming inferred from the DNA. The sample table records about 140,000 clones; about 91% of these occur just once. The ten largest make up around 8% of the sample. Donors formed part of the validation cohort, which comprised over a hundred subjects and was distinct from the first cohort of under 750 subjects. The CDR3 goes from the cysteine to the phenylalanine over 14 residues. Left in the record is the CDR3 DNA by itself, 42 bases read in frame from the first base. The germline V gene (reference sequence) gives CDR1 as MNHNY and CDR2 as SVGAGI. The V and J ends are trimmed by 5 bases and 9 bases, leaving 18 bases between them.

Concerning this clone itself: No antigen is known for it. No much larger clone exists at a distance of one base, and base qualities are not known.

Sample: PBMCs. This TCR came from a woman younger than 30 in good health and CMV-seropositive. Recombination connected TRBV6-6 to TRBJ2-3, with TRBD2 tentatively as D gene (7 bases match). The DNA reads TGTGCCAGCAGTATCCTGGCGGGGGCGAAGACGCAGTATTTT. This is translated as CASSILAGAKTQYF.